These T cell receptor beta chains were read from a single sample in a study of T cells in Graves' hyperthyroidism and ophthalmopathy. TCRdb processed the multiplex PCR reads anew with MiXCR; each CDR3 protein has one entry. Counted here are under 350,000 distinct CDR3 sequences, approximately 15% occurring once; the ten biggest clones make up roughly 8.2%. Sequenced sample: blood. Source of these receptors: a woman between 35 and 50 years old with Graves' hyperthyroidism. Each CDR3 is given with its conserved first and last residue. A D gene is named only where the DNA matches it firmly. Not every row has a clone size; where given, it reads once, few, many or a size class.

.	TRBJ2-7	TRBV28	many	TGTGCCAGCAGTTTGACCGGCGGGAAAACAACCTACGAGCAGTACTTC	CASSLTGGKTTYEQYF
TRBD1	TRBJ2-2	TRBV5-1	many	TGTGCCAGCAGCCAAGGACAGGGGGCAATCGGGGAGCTGTTTTTT	CASSQGQGAIGELFF
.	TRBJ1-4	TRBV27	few	TGTGCCAGCAGTGACTACTTTGGGAGGGAAAAACTGTTTTTT	CASSDYFGREKLFF
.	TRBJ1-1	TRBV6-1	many	TGTGCCAGCAGAGAACACAGGGTGGAGAACACTGAAGCTTTCTTT	CASREHRVENTEAFF
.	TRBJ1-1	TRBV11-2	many	TGTGCCAGCAGTTTTCAGGGATTCGCCACTGAAGCTTTCTTT	CASSFQGFATEAFF
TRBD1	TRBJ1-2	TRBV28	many	TGTGCCAGCAATAGGGGGCGCCGGGGCTACACCTTC	CASNRGRRGYTF
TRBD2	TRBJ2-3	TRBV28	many	TGTGCCAGCAGTTTGTCACTAGCGGGAGTAGATACGCAGTATTTT	CASSLSLAGVDTQYF
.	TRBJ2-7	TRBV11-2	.	TGTGCCAGCAGCTTATTAACAGAAAACTACGAGCAGTACTTC	CASSLLTENYEQYF
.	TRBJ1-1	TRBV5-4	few	TGTGCCAGCAGCAAGGACCAAGGGAGGGTGACTGAAGCTTTCTTT	CASSKDQGRVTEAFF
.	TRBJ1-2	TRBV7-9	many	TGTGCCAGCAGCTTAGGGTTTGGCTACACCTTC	CASSLGFGYTF
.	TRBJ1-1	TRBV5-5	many	TGTGCCAGCAGCTTGGTTTCCGGGGACACTGAAGCTTTCTTT	CASSLVSGDTEAFF
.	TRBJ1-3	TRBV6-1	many	TGTGCCAGCAGGGATCCTACTGGAAACACCATATATTTT	CASRDPTGNTIYF
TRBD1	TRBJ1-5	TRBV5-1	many	TGCGCCAGCAGCTTGGGACAGGGCGGGCAGCCCCAGCATTTT	CASSLGQGGQPQHF
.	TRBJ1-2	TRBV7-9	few	TGTGCCAGCAGCTTCCAGGGACCGCATGGCTACACCTTC	CASSFQGPHGYTF
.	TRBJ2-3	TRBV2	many	TGTGCCAGCAGGGACATCGGGGATACGCAGTATTTT	CASRDIGDTQYF
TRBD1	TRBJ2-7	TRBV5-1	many	TGCGCCAGCAGCCTGACAGGGGGCGAGCAGTACTTC	CASSLTGGEQYF
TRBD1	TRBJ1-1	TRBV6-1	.	TGTGCCAGCACCCCGGGACAGGGAGTCAAGAACACTGAAGCTTTCTTT	CASTPGQGVKNTEAFF
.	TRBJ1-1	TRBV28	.	TGTGCCAGCAGTTTGGGTGACCCTGGAGCTTTCTTT	CASSLGDPGAFF
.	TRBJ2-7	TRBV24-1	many	TGTGCCACCAGTGATTTACGGACAGAGACTTACGAGCAGTACTTC	CATSDLRTETYEQYF
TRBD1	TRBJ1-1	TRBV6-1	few	TGTGCCAGCACCCTAGACAGGGGTGGTACTGAAGCTTTCTTT	CASTLDRGGTEAFF
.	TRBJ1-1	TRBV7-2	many	TGTGCCAGCAGCTTAGATGGTCGGCGGGGACGGACTGAAGCTTTCTTT	CASSLDGRRGRTEAFF
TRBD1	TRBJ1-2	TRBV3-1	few	TGTGCCAGCAGCCAAGATGGTAGTAGCCAGGGGGCTTCAGGCTACACCTTC	CASSQDGSSQGASGYTF
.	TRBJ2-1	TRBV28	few	TGTGCCAGCAGTCCCCCGGGTCTTAGTATAAATGAGCAGTTCTTC	CASSPPGLSINEQFF
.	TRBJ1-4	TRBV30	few	TGTGCCTGGAGTACATATCAAGGGAGCGGAAAACTGTTTTTT	CAWSTYQGSGKLFF
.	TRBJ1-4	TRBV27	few	TGTGCCAGCAGTAAACTCCCGGGCAGCCCCGTTTTAGGAGAACTGTTTTTT	CASSKLPGSPVLGELFF
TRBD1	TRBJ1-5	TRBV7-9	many	TGTGCCAGCAGCTCCCAAGGACAGGGGGCACGGCAGCCCCAGCATTTT	CASSSQGQGARQPQHF
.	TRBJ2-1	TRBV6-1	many	TGTGCCAGCAGTGAAGTCCCCCTGACTGGAGGTCGCAATGAGCAGTTCTTC	CASSEVPLTGGRNEQFF
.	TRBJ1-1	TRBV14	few	TGTGCCAGCAGCCTTGGGGCTTTTACTGAAGCTTTCTTT	CASSLGAFTEAFF
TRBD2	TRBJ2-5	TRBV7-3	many	TGTGCCAGCAGCTCACGCGGAACTAGCGGGACTCGAGAGACCCAGTACTTC	CASSSRGTSGTRETQYF
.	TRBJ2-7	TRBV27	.	TGTGCCAGCAGTTGGGGTGGACCCTCCTACGAGCAGTACTTC	CASSWGGPSYEQYF
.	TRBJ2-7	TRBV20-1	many	TGCAGTGCTAGAGAACGGTACGAGCAGTACTTC	CSARERYEQYF
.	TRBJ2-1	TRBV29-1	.	TGCAGCGTTGCCCGGGGCCCGGGGAATGAGCAGTTCTTC	CSVARGPGNEQFF
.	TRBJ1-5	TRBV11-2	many	TGTGCCAGCAGCTCCAGGGGAAGCAATCAGCCCCAGCATTTT	CASSSRGSNQPQHF
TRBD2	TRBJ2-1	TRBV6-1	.	TGTGCCAGCAGTGAAGGGGGAGCGGGAGGGTGGAATGAGCAGTTCTTC	CASSEGGAGGWNEQFF
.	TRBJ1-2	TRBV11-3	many	TGTGCCAGCAGCTTAGGGGACCACTATGGCTACACCTTC	CASSLGDHYGYTF
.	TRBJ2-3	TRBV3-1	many	TGTGCCAGCAGCCAAGGGTACAGCCCTCCCGGAGATACGCAGTATTTT	CASSQGYSPPGDTQYF
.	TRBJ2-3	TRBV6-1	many	TGTGCCAGCAGATCGGGGGAAGAGGATACGCAGTATTTT	CASRSGEEDTQYF
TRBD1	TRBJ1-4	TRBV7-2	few	TGTGCCAGCAGCCTGGGACAGGGCAACCTAAAACTGTTTTTT	CASSLGQGNLKLFF
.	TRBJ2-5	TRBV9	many	TGTGCCAGCAGCCCCCGGAGCGGAGAGGAGACCCAGTACTTC	CASSPRSGEETQYF
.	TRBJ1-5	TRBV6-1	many	TGTGCCAGCAAAAAGACAGACAATCAGCCCCAGCATTTT	CASKKTDNQPQHF
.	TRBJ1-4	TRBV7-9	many	TGTGCCAGCAGCTCCGGGGGCACTAATGAAAAACTGTTTTTT	CASSSGGTNEKLFF
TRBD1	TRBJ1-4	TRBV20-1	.	TGCAGTGCTACCGGACAGGGGGCCCTCGAGGGTGAAAAACTGTTTTTT	CSATGQGALEGEKLFF
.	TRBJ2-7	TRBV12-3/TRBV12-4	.	TGTGCCAGCAGTTTTGTCCAGCGGATTACCTACGAGCAGTACTTC	CASSFVQRITYEQYF